A selection of T cell receptor beta chains follows, all from one sample in a study of Ad26.COV2.S vaccination and SARS-CoV-2 variants. TCRdb keeps only in-frame clones here, not all; method: immunoSEQ multiplex PCR. Of 430,000 or so clones listed, approximately 92% were seen once; the top ten hold over 9%. Sequenced here: peripheral blood, sampled in a trial of Ad26.COV2.S vaccine versus placebo. The receptors come from a person between 18 and 65 years old who received the Ad26.COV2.S COVID-19 vaccine or a placebo. Both conserved end residues are part of each CDR3. Each record gives: clone size, J gene, D gene, V gene, CDR3 DNA, CDR3 protein. D genes are given only for firm matches. Clone size is given for some rows only: seen once, a few or many times, or a class if the clone is expanded.

clone_size: NA; j_call: TRBJ2-3; d_call: TRBD2; v_call: TRBV2; cdr3_nt: TGTGCCAGCCTTAGCGGGGTAACCACAGATACGCAGTATTTT; cdr3_aa: CASLSGVTTDTQYF
clone_size: NA; j_call: TRBJ2-7; d_call: NA; v_call: TRBV28; cdr3_nt: TGTGCCAGCAGAGACGTCCCCTACGAGCAGTACTTC; cdr3_aa: CASRDVPYEQYF
clone_size: NA; j_call: TRBJ2-2; d_call: NA; v_call: TRBV6-2/TRBV6-3; cdr3_nt: TGTGCCAGCAGCGTATCCCAACGGGACCTCACCACCGGGGAGCTGTTTTTT; cdr3_aa: CASSVSQRDLTTGELFF
clone_size: NA; j_call: TRBJ1-6; d_call: TRBD1; v_call: TRBV18; cdr3_nt: TGTGCCAGCTCACCAGGACAGGGGGTCAGATCACCCCTCCACTTT; cdr3_aa: CASSPGQGVRSPLHF
clone_size: NA; j_call: TRBJ2-1; d_call: NA; v_call: TRBV10-3; cdr3_nt: TGTGCCTCTAGCAGAGGCGCCTACAATGAGCAGTTCTTC; cdr3_aa: CASSRGAYNEQFF
clone_size: NA; j_call: TRBJ1-2; d_call: TRBD1; v_call: TRBV6-5; cdr3_nt: TGTGCCAGCAGTTACTGGACAGGGACTAACTATGGCTACACCTTC; cdr3_aa: CASSYWTGTNYGYTF
clone_size: NA; j_call: TRBJ1-2; d_call: TRBD1; v_call: TRBV9; cdr3_nt: TGTGCCAGCAGCGTAGGGGGACAGGACGGCTACACCTTC; cdr3_aa: CASSVGGQDGYTF
clone_size: NA; j_call: TRBJ2-2; d_call: TRBD1; v_call: TRBV19; cdr3_nt: TGTGCCAGCTCAGACAGGGGGCGATGGACCGGGGAGCTGTTTTTT; cdr3_aa: CASSDRGRWTGELFF
clone_size: NA; j_call: TRBJ2-7; d_call: TRBD1; v_call: TRBV30; cdr3_nt: TGTGCCTGGAGTTCAGGGGGCGCAAGGCAGTACTTC; cdr3_aa: CAWSSGGARQYF
clone_size: once; j_call: TRBJ1-3; d_call: NA; v_call: TRBV3-1/TRBV3-2; cdr3_nt: TGTGCCAGCAGCATTAGGGGAAACACCATATATTTT; cdr3_aa: CASSIRGNTIYF
clone_size: once; j_call: TRBJ2-6; d_call: NA; v_call: TRBV7-9; cdr3_nt: TGTGCCAGCAGCTCAAGGGCCCTCTCTGGGGCCAACGTCCTGACTTTC; cdr3_aa: CASSSRALSGANVLTF
clone_size: NA; j_call: TRBJ1-1; d_call: NA; v_call: TRBV30; cdr3_nt: TGTGCCTGGGCGGCGAACACTGAAGCTTTCTTT; cdr3_aa: CAWAANTEAFF
clone_size: few; j_call: TRBJ2-1; d_call: NA; v_call: TRBV5-1; cdr3_nt: TGCGCCAGCAGCCAGGGGCTACAACCTAGCTCCTACAATGAGCAGTTCTTC; cdr3_aa: CASSQGLQPSSYNEQFF
clone_size: NA; j_call: TRBJ2-1; d_call: TRBD2; v_call: TRBV13; cdr3_nt: TGTGCCAGCAGCCCGGGACTAGCGGGGGTAAATGAGCAGTTCTTC; cdr3_aa: CASSPGLAGVNEQFF
clone_size: once; j_call: TRBJ2-3; d_call: TRBD1; v_call: TRBV15; cdr3_nt: TGTGCCACCAGCTCCCGGGACAGGGGGAGCACAGATACGCAGTATTTT; cdr3_aa: CATSSRDRGSTDTQYF
clone_size: NA; j_call: TRBJ1-1; d_call: NA; v_call: TRBV5-5; cdr3_nt: TGTGCCAGCAGCCATCCATTGAACACTGAAGCTTTCTTT; cdr3_aa: CASSHPLNTEAFF
clone_size: NA; j_call: TRBJ2-4; d_call: NA; v_call: TRBV7-2; cdr3_nt: TGTGCCAGCGGTAACAGGGAAAGAGACATTCAGTACTTC; cdr3_aa: CASGNRERDIQYF
clone_size: few; j_call: TRBJ2-2; d_call: TRBD1; v_call: TRBV5-1; cdr3_nt: TGCGCCAGCAGCAGGGGGACAGAGAACACCGGGGAGCTGTTTTTT; cdr3_aa: CASSRGTENTGELFF
clone_size: NA; j_call: TRBJ2-2; d_call: NA; v_call: TRBV21-1; cdr3_nt: TGTGCCAGCAGCTCCCGGTGGCAGCGGGAGAAGTACACCGGGGAGCTGTTTTTT; cdr3_aa: CASSSRWQREKYTGELFF
clone_size: NA; j_call: TRBJ2-3; d_call: TRBD1; v_call: TRBV7-9; cdr3_nt: TGTGCCAGCAGCCTGGGGGACAGAGGTTATTCAGATACGCAGTATTTT; cdr3_aa: CASSLGDRGYSDTQYF
clone_size: NA; j_call: TRBJ2-5; d_call: TRBD2; v_call: TRBV5-6; cdr3_nt: TGTGCCAGCAGCGGGGGGGACCAAGAGACCCAGTACTTC; cdr3_aa: CASSGGDQETQYF